This paragraph covers one T cell receptor (beta chain) sequence. V trimming: 3 bases; J trimming: 7 bases; junction bases outside the gene matches: 17. Germline V gene data show CDR1 as KGHSH and CDR2 as LQKENI. The CDR3 extends over 18 amino acids. PCR involved 60 Vbeta and 13 Jbeta primers. The protocol was immunoSEQ multiplex PCR, while the TCRdb copy is restricted to in-frame clones and leaves out a portion. The table has 100,000 to 120,000 clones, 82% seen once. The data belong to a study of cytomegalovirus exposure and HLA in healthy donors. Material: PBMCs. The receptor was derived from a woman aged 18-35 years in good health and CMV-seronegative. V and J are TRBV18 and TRBJ2-1; TRBD2 matches 8 bases. CDR3 residues: CASSPPNQAGGPRNEQFF. The DNA of the CDR3 is TGTGCCAGCTCACCCCCGAACCAGGCGGGGGGCCCTAGGAATGAGCAGTTCTTC.